The source of this T cell receptor (beta chain) is a study of T-cell reconstitution after alpha-beta-depleted transplantation in children. The CDR3 consists of 15 residues. Trimming removed 3 bases at V and 6 bases at J, with 15 bases between. This clonotype occurred a few times. Unique molecular identifiers were used in preparing the TCRbeta library. MiXCR, applied by TCRdb to the PCR reads, yields one record per CDR3 protein. The table has approximately 340,000 distinct CDR3 sequences, under 13% seen once. This specimen consisted of PBMCs from the stem cell graft donor, obtained from the stem cell graft. This chain connects TRBV12-3 or TRBV12-4 to TRBJ2-1; D gene ambiguous. The receptor was isolated from a human donor who donated a stem cell graft to a child with acute lymphoblastic leukemia. CDR3 in amino acids: CASSFGLRRPNEQFF. In nucleotides, the CDR3 is TGTGCCAGCAGTTTTGGTCTCCGGCGACCCAATGAGCAGTTCTTC.